This is a list of T cell receptor beta chains from one sample in a study of T cells in Graves' hyperthyroidism and ophthalmopathy. TCRdb re-derived calls from the multiplex PCR reads in MiXCR, one entry per CDR3 protein. Here the sample spans 300,000 to 400,000 distinct CDR3 sequences, more than 11% being singletons. The sample taken for sequencing was blood. All receptors derive from a woman aged 55-70 years with Graves' hyperthyroidism. The CDR3 runs from the conserved cysteine through the conserved F or W. The D gene is left open where the match is weak. Clone sizes are given selectively: once, few, many, or a class where the clone is expanded.

>TRBV5-1|many|TRBJ2-7|NA
TGCGCCAGCAGCTTGGAGTCTACATACTACGAGCAGTACTTC
CASSLESTYYEQYF
>TRBV7-8|many|TRBJ2-7|TRBD1
TGTGCCAGCAGCTTTCCGGACAGGGCGGACGAGCAGTACTTC
CASSFPDRADEQYF
>TRBV20-1|many|TRBJ2-1|TRBD2
TGCAGTGCTAGAGATTGGTTAAAAGCGGGAATTGCCTACAATGAGCAGTTCTTC
CSARDWLKAGIAYNEQFF
>TRBV19|NA|TRBJ2-7|NA
TGTGCCAGTAGCTCGGGCAGTAAGTACGAGCAGTACTTC
CASSSGSKYEQYF
>TRBV5-1|few|TRBJ1-6|NA
TGCGCCAGCAGCTTGAGGTCAGGGAATTCACCCCTCCACTTT
CASSLRSGNSPLHF
>TRBV3-1|few|TRBJ2-2|NA
TGTGCCAGCAGCCGGGGGGGGCCGAGCACCGGGGAGCTGTTTTTT
CASSRGGPSTGELFF
>TRBV6-2/TRBV6-3|many|TRBJ2-7|NA
TGTGCCAGCAGAACTCGGGTAGCCGGGTACGAGCAGTACTTC
CASRTRVAGYEQYF
>TRBV3-1|few|TRBJ2-3|NA
TGTGCCAGCAGCCCAGATCTGAACGGGGCAGATACGCAGTATTTT
CASSPDLNGADTQYF
>TRBV14|few|TRBJ1-4|NA
TGTGCCAGCAGCCAAGCTTTGGGGTTTGGAAACTATGAAAAACTGTTTTTT
CASSQALGFGNYEKLFF
>TRBV4-1|many|TRBJ2-1|TRBD2
TGCGCCAGCAGCCTAGGGGAGCGGGAGGACTCCTACAATGAGCAGTTCTTC
CASSLGEREDSYNEQFF
>TRBV5-1|NA|TRBJ2-3|TRBD2
TGCGCCAGCAGCTTGGAGACGGGAGGGAGCACAGATACGCAGTATTTT
CASSLETGGSTDTQYF
>TRBV20-1|many|TRBJ2-1|TRBD2
TGCAGTGCTACCGGACGGGCTAGCGGGACGTATGAGCAGTTCTTC
CSATGRASGTYEQFF
>TRBV5-1|many|TRBJ2-3|NA
TGCGCCAGCAGCTTGCGTGTGGGACGCACAGATACGCAGTATTTT
CASSLRVGRTDTQYF
>TRBV19|few|TRBJ1-5|NA
TGTGCCAGTAGTATCCGGGACGGGTTCAATCAGCCCCAGCATTTT
CASSIRDGFNQPQHF
>TRBV7-6|many|TRBJ2-7|TRBD2
TGTGCCAGCAGCTCGGCCCGGAGGACTAGCGGGAGTTACGAGCAGTACTTC
CASSSARRTSGSYEQYF
>TRBV20-1|many|TRBJ2-1|TRBD2
TGCAGTGCGGAACAGCTAGCGGGAGGATACAATGAGCAGTTCTTC
CSAEQLAGGYNEQFF
>TRBV6-1|few|TRBJ2-2|NA
TGTGCCAGCATCAGGGGTCGGACCGGGGAGCTGTTTTTT
CASIRGRTGELFF
>TRBV3-1|many|TRBJ1-1|NA
TGTGCCAGCAGCCCTGGTAGCCACCCTGCAGCTTTCTTT
CASSPGSHPAAFF
>TRBV24-1|many|TRBJ1-1|NA
TGTGCCACCAGGGGACAGAACACTGAAGCTTTCTTT
CATRGQNTEAFF
>TRBV10-2|NA|TRBJ2-2|TRBD2
TGCGCCAGCAGTGTTAGCGGGACCACCGGGGAGCTGTTTTTT
CASSVSGTTGELFF
>TRBV30|few|TRBJ1-5|NA
TGTGCCTGGAGTGTACCCGGGGCAGTAGGGGGTCAGCCCCAGCATTTT
CAWSVPGAVGGQPQHF
>TRBV28|many|TRBJ1-2|TRBD1
TGTGCCAGCAGCCCTCCGACAGGGAATGGCTACACCTTC
CASSPPTGNGYTF
>TRBV19|few|TRBJ2-2|TRBD2
TGTGCCAGTAGTAAGCCTAGCGGGAGGGCCTCCGGGGAGCTGTTTTTT
CASSKPSGRASGELFF